A selection of T cell receptor beta chains follows, all from one sample in a study of T-cell reconstitution after alpha-beta-depleted transplantation in children. TCRdb independently ran MiXCR on the PCR reads; one entry per CDR3 protein. The sample has 700,000 to 950,000 distinct CDR3 sequences; 15% to 20% are singletons. The sample consisted of PBMCs, mostly from graft donor cells, taken 360 days after TCRalphabeta/CD19-depleted stem cell transplant. These receptors were taken from a male patient aged 10 to 17 who had a stem cell transplant for acute lymphoblastic leukemia, so the T cells may come from the graft donor. Each CDR3 is given with its conserved first and last residue. The order of the fields is D gene, V gene, clone size, J gene, CDR3 DNA, CDR3 protein. The D gene is left open where the match is weak. The size field is filled for only some rows; it gives once, few, many or a size class.

D: NA
V: TRBV12-3/TRBV12-4
size: NA
J: TRBJ1-3
DNA: TGTGCCAGCAGTTTAGTAGGGGTCGGAAACACCATATATTTT
CDR3: CASSLVGVGNTIYF

D: NA
V: TRBV7-9
size: few
J: TRBJ2-2
DNA: TGTGCCAGCAGCTACGGAGCCTGGAACACCGGGGAGCTGTTTTTT
CDR3: CASSYGAWNTGELFF

D: NA
V: TRBV10-3
size: many
J: TRBJ1-6
DNA: TGTGCCATCAGTGATATGGGGGTCTCACCCCTCCACTTT
CDR3: CAISDMGVSPLHF

D: NA
V: TRBV29-1
size: NA
J: TRBJ2-3
DNA: TGCAGCGTTGCCCACTCGAAGGAAGGCACAGATACGCAGTATTTT
CDR3: CSVAHSKEGTDTQYF

D: TRBD2
V: TRBV29-1
size: few
J: TRBJ2-1
DNA: TGCAGCGTTGGGGGCGGCGGGAGTTACTACAATGAGCAGTTCTTC
CDR3: CSVGGGGSYYNEQFF

D: TRBD2
V: TRBV7-9
size: few
J: TRBJ2-4
DNA: TGTGCCAGCAGCGCCACCGGGACTAGCGGTAAAGCCAAAAACATTCAGTACTTC
CDR3: CASSATGTSGKAKNIQYF

D: NA
V: TRBV4-2
size: NA
J: TRBJ2-2
DNA: TGTGCCAGCAGCCAAGTTGGGGCCCGTGGGGGTAATCGTAACACCGGGGAGCTGTTTTTT
CDR3: CASSQVGARGGNRNTGELFF

D: TRBD2
V: TRBV29-1
size: NA
J: TRBJ2-1
DNA: TGCAGCGCTCAGGCTAGCGGGAGCGCGTATGAGCAGTTCTTC
CDR3: CSAQASGSAYEQFF

D: TRBD2
V: TRBV3-1
size: many
J: TRBJ2-7
DNA: TGTGCCAGCAGCCAAGACACCCTAAAGGAACTAGCGAGACGCGGGCAGTACTTC
CDR3: CASSQDTLKELARRGQYF

D: TRBD1
V: TRBV18
size: NA
J: TRBJ1-1
DNA: TGTGCCAGCTCACTGGACAGGAACACTGAAACTTTCTTT
CDR3: CASSLDRNTETFF

D: TRBD2
V: TRBV12-3/TRBV12-4
size: few
J: TRBJ2-2
DNA: TGTGCCAGCAGCTATGGGACTAGGAAGTCGAACACCGGGGAGCTGTTTTTT
CDR3: CASSYGTRKSNTGELFF

D: NA
V: TRBV29-1
size: few
J: TRBJ1-3
DNA: TGCAGCGTCGAACCGGTAGGATCTGGAAACACCATATATTTT
CDR3: CSVEPVGSGNTIYF

D: TRBD1
V: TRBV5-1
size: NA
J: TRBJ2-7
DNA: TGCGCCAGCAGCGGCCGGGACAGGGGCCTTGGAGAGCAGTACTTC
CDR3: CASSGRDRGLGEQYF

D: TRBD1
V: TRBV25-1
size: few
J: TRBJ2-1
DNA: TGTGCCAGCAGTGAATACGGACAGGGCTACAATGAGCAGTTCTTC
CDR3: CASSEYGQGYNEQFF

D: NA
V: TRBV20-1
size: NA
J: TRBJ2-7
DNA: TGCAGTGCTAGAGAATCCGGACTACCGTTAACCCACGAGCAGTACTTC
CDR3: CSARESGLPLTHEQYF

D: TRBD2
V: TRBV20-1
size: NA
J: TRBJ2-1
DNA: TGCAGTGCCTCGAGCGGGGGATACAATGAGCAGTTCTTC
CDR3: CSASSGGYNEQFF

D: NA
V: TRBV20-1
size: NA
J: TRBJ2-4
DNA: TGCAGTGCTAGAGGCGACCGAGCGGGTCTTTTC
CDR3: CSARGDRAGLF

D: NA
V: TRBV12-3/TRBV12-4
size: NA
J: TRBJ2-5
DNA: TGTGCCAGCAAGAGGACTCAAGAGACCCAGTACTTC
CDR3: CASKRTQETQYF

D: NA
V: TRBV29-1
size: NA
J: TRBJ2-7
DNA: TGCAGCGTTGAAGAATGCCTAATCAGCGAGCAGTACTTC
CDR3: CSVEECLISEQYF

D: NA
V: TRBV11-3
size: few
J: TRBJ2-1
DNA: TGTGCCAGCAGCTTAATGCGGGGTTGGAATGAGCAGTTCTTC
CDR3: CASSLMRGWNEQFF

D: NA
V: TRBV29-1
size: NA
J: TRBJ1-2
DNA: TGCAGCGCCGCGGTCTCCGGCTATGGCTACACCTTC
CDR3: CSAAVSGYGYTF

D: TRBD2
V: TRBV5-1
size: few
J: TRBJ2-1
DNA: TGCGCCAGCAGCTGGGACTACCCACAATACAATGAGCAGTTCTTC
CDR3: CASSWDYPQYNEQFF

D: NA
V: TRBV19
size: NA
J: TRBJ2-7
DNA: TGTGCCAGGACAGTTGCGGTATACGAGCAGTACTTC
CDR3: CARTVAVYEQYF

D: TRBD2
V: TRBV10-3
size: NA
J: TRBJ2-7
DNA: TGTGCCATCGGGCCTAGCGGGAGGGCCGGCGAGCAGTACTTC
CDR3: CAIGPSGRAGEQYF

D: NA
V: TRBV6-5
size: many
J: TRBJ2-7
DNA: TGTGCCAGCAGTTACTCTAGGGGAAAGGACGAGCAGTACTTC
CDR3: CASSYSRGKDEQYF

D: TRBD2
V: TRBV12-3/TRBV12-4
size: few
J: TRBJ2-1
DNA: TGTGCCAGCAGTTTAGGGCACCTAGCGGGAGTGAAAAATGAGCAGTTCTTC
CDR3: CASSLGHLAGVKNEQFF